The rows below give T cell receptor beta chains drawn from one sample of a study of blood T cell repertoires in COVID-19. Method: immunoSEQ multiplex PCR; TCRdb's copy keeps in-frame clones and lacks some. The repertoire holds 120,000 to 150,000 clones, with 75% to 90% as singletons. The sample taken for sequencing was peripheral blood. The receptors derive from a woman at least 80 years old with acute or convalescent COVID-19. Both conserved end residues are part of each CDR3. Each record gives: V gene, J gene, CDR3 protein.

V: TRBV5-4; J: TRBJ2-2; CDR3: CASSPAGGVNTGELFF
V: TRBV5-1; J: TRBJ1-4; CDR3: CASSRSGTGDEKLFF
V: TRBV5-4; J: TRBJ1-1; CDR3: CASSLGQSNTEAFF
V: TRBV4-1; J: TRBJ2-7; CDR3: CASSQDLFGQGRTYEQYF
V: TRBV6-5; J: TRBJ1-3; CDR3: CASRRQTSGNTIYF
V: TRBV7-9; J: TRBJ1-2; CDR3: CASSLARGPWYGYTF
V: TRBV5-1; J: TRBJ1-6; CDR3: CASSLERQNSPLHF
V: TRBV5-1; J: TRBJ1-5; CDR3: CASSLQGGEQPQHF
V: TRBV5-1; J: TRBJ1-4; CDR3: CASSLQPQGGNEKLFF
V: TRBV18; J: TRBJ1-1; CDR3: CASSPSGVTTEAFF
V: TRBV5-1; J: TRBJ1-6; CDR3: CASSFSGRSSYNSPLHF
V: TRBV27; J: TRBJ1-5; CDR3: CASSSGQGSYNQPQHF
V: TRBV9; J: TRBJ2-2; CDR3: CASSVGTGRFFGELFF
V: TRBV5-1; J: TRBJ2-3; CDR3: CASSLMGQGSNTQYF
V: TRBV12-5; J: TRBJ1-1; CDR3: CASGFGSLNTEAFF
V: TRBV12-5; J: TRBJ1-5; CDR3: CASGPSFNQPQHF
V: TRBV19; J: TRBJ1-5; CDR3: CASSIFSQNQPQHF
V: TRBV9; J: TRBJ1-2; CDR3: CASSVASGQSYGYTF
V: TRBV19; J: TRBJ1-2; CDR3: CASSHRGLGYGYTF
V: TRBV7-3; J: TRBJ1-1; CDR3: CASSPGRGQRAFF
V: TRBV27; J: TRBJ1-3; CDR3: CASRNWGSSGNTIYF
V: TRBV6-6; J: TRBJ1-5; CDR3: CASSYAGVNQPQHF
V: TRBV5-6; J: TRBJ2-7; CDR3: CASRNAGVKSNYEQYF
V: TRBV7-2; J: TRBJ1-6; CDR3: CASSLAGQGAQSPLHF
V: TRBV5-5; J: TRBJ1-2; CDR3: CASILQPGQGRYGYTF
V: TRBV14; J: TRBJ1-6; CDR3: CASSQGTAFSPLHF
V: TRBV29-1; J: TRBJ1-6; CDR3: CSVRDAGNSPLHF
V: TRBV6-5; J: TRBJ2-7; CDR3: CASSYSGQGFSYEQYF
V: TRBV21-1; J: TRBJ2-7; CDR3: CASNNPEQYF
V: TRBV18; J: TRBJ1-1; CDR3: CASSPMGPTNTEAFF